These T cell receptor beta chains were read from a single sample in a study of blood T cell repertoires in COVID-19. Data came from immunoSEQ multiplex PCR; TCRdb stores just in-frame clones and leaves some out. The sample lists 130,000 to 150,000 clones, nearly 90% seen once, with approximately 2% in the top ten. Sequenced sample: peripheral blood. The receptors derive from a man between 65 and 85 years old with acute or convalescent COVID-19. The conserved cysteine and the conserved F or W are not part of the CDR3 here. Fields, in order: CDR3 protein, V gene, CDR3 length, J gene.

ASSPGDYISNQPQH,TRBV7-8,14,TRBJ1-5
ASSLGGSGANVLT,TRBV5-1,13,TRBJ2-6
ASTSHKNTEAF,TRBV19,11,TRBJ1-1
ASSLTGFEAF,TRBV5-6,10,TRBJ1-1
ASRLAGLSGQPQH,TRBV2,13,TRBJ1-5
ASSFNSYEQY,TRBV5-1,10,TRBJ2-7
ASSGGTAINEKLF,TRBV5-1,13,TRBJ1-4
ASSLVGGGSRTGELF,TRBV7-9,15,TRBJ2-2
ASSASTGREQY,TRBV2,11,TRBJ2-7
ASSAPAGPLH,TRBV27,10,TRBJ1-6
ASPTGGYQETQY,TRBV6-5,12,TRBJ2-5
ASSSTGEVRNEQF,TRBV28,13,TRBJ2-1
ASSLAGGGQPQH,TRBV5-1,12,TRBJ1-5
ASSPEVGTQNEKLF,TRBV7-2,14,TRBJ1-4